The table lists the clone carrying this TCR beta chain with many counts. Every subset had its genomic DNA shared out evenly among several immunoSEQ plates. The table came from immunoSEQ multiplex PCR; TCRdb's copy has only in-frame clones and leaves some out. The sample lists roughly 500,000 clones, 70% to 80% occurring once. This entry belongs to a study of shared clonotypes between healthy human individuals. V gave up 6 bases and J gave up 2 bases; unmatched junction bases: 1. The CDR3 length is 12 residues. CDR1 SQVTM and CDR2 ANQGSEA come from the germline V gene. The sequence derives from a woman aged 40 to 50 in good health. Some clones in this sample may be carry-over from other donors' samples. The chain uses TRBV29-1 and TRBJ2-1; 7 bases map to TRBD1. The source material was PBMCs. The CDR3 protein is CSVQGAYNEQFF. The DNA of the CDR3 is TGCAGCGTGCAGGGGGCCTACAATGAGCAGTTCTTC.